Below are 21 T cell receptor beta chains sequenced from a single sample in a study of cytomegalovirus exposure and HLA in healthy donors. In the PCR, 60 Vbeta and 13 Jbeta primers were used. The table came from immunoSEQ multiplex PCR; TCRdb's copy has only in-frame clones and leaves some out. In all, the sample yields about 120,000 clones. The source material was PBMCs. These receptors all stem from a man younger than 30 in good health and CMV-seronegative.

This chain links TRBV4-2 with TRBJ2-7, with 7 bases identical to TRBD1. V shed 4 bases and J 6 bases; nucleotides not matched to a gene: 9. The CDR3 totals 14 residues. From germline, CDR1 is LGHNA and CDR2 YNFKEQ. The CDR3 region is CASSPGTESGEQYF. Written as DNA, the CDR3 is TGTGCCAGCAGCCCCGGGACAGAGTCTGGCGAGCAGTACTTC.

This chain links TRBV9 with TRBJ2-1, with TRBD2 matching 8 bases. Losses at the gene ends were 0 bases for V and 5 bases for J; bases not matched to a gene: 4. The germline V gene has CDR1 SGDLS and CDR2 YYNGEE. The CDR3 is 15 amino acids. CDR3 region: CASSVGGGGHNEQFF. CDR3 DNA: TGTGCCAGCAGCGTAGGTGGCGGGGGGCACAATGAGCAGTTCTTC. The whole variable domain, remainder taken from reference TRBV9 and TRBJ2-1, is DSGVTQTPKHLITATGQRVTLRCSPRSGDLSVYWYQQSLDQGLQFLIQYYNGEERAKGNILERFSAQQFPDLHSELNLSSLELGDSALYFCASSVGGGGHNEQFFGPGTRLTVL.

V usage is TRBV5-1 and J usage is TRBJ2-7; 7 nucleotides match TRBD2. J gave up 7 bases and V 0 bases, and 10 bases lay outside the gene matches. Germline V gene sequence: CDR1 SGHRS, CDR2 YFSETQ. The length of the CDR3 is 15 residues. CDR3 sequence: CASSLGAGVMTEQYF. The CDR3 DNA follows: TGCGCCAGCAGCTTGGGGGCGGGAGTGATGACGGAGCAGTACTTC.

J is TRBJ1-2 and V is TRBV6-5; the match to TRBD1 covers 9 bases. Germline V gene sequence: CDR1 MNHEY, CDR2 SVGAGI. V gave up 0 bases and J gave up 6 bases; unmatched junction bases: 2. The CDR3 totals 14 residues. The CDR3 coding sequence is TGTGCCAGCAGTTACTCGACAGGGGGGAATGGCTACACCTTC. This gives the protein CASSYSTGGNGYTF.

The chain recombines TRBV7-9 with TRBJ1-1; no definite D call. The CDR3 length is 13 residues. Germline values: CDR1 SEHNR, CDR2 FQNEAQ (reference sequence). The ends were cut back, 6 bases at V and 10 bases at J, with 18 bases in the middle. The CDR3 spells CASSRNMAEGAFF. For the CDR3, the DNA is TGTGCCAGCAGTCGAAACATGGCCGAGGGAGCTTTCTTT.

The gene calls are TRBV27 and TRBJ1-2; TRBD1 aligns across 10 bases. After removal of 5 bases from V and 7 bases from J, the junction contained 4 bases not matched to a gene. Germline CDR1 and CDR2: MNHEY and SMNVEV (reference sequence). This CDR3 is built from 13 residues. This CDR3 is CASSRDRGPGYTF. CDR3 coding DNA: TGTGCCAGCAGTAGGGACAGGGGACCTGGCTACACCTTC.

V usage is TRBV5-4 and J usage is TRBJ2-3; 9 bases agree with TRBD1. J lost 5 bases, V lost 4 bases, and 8 bases had no gene match. This CDR3 region has 15 residues. The germline gives CDR1 SGHNT, CDR2 YYREEE (reference sequence). The CDR3 here is CASSLKQGAGDTQYF. The CDR3 DNA reads TGTGCCAGCAGCCTCAAACAGGGGGCGGGAGATACGCAGTATTTT.

The V and J genes are TRBV6-4 and TRBJ2-1; 13 nucleotides match TRBD2. The CDR3 consists of 18 residues. With V trimmed by 7 bases and J by 1 base, 10 bases remained unmatched. Germline CDR1 MRHNA, CDR2 SNTAGT. CDR3 sequence reads: CASTSTSGGSFSYNEQFF. The CDR3 nucleotides read TGTGCCAGCACCTCGACTAGCGGGGGGTCTTTTTCCTACAATGAGCAGTTCTTC.

The rearrangement uses TRBV6-1 and TRBJ1-1; 7 bases align to TRBD1. J was trimmed by 0 bases and V by 9 bases; bases with no gene match: 10. The CDR3 is made up of 15 amino acids. From germline, CDR1 is MNHNS and CDR2 SASEGT. CDR3 amino acids: CASTGDAGMNTEAFF. CDR3 nucleotides: TGTGCCAGTACAGGGGACGCGGGCATGAACACTGAAGCTTTCTTT.

V usage is TRBV30 and J usage is TRBJ1-1, with 10 bases that match TRBD1. Germline loops: CDR1 GTSNPN, CDR2 SVGIG (reference sequence). The V gene end was trimmed by 3 bases and the J gene end by 6 bases; junction bases not matched to a gene: 4. This CDR3 contains 13 residues. The CDR3, as DNA: TGTGCCTGGAGGCCGACAGGGGGCGCTGAAGCTTTCTTT. Translated, it gives CAWRPTGGAEAFF.

The V call is TRBV6-5, the J call TRBJ1-4, with D possibly TRBD1 on 6 matching bases. The V gene lost 6 bases and the J gene lost 4 bases, with 12 bases spanning the gap. Germline CDR1 is MNHEY and CDR2 is SVGAGI. The CDR3 totals 14 residues. The CDR3 protein is CASRLDRRNEKLFF. The CDR3 bases are TGTGCCAGCAGACTCGACAGGCGTAATGAAAAACTGTTTTTT.

This sequence joins TRBV4-1 and TRBJ2-7, with 7 bases aligning to TRBD1. The germline CDR1 and CDR2 sequences are MGHRA and YSYEKL. Trimming removed 2 bases from V and 6 bases from J; junction bases left unmatched: 4. The CDR3 runs 13 residues. CDR3 protein: CASSQQGVGEQYF. CDR3 bases: TGCGCCAGCAGCCAACAGGGGGTGGGCGAGCAGTACTTC.

The chain carries TRBV6-5 and TRBJ1-4; 7 bases are a match to TRBD1. The V gene end was trimmed by 0 bases and the J gene end by 4 bases; junction bases not matched to a gene: 2. In germline, CDR1 is MNHEY, CDR2 SVGAGI. The CDR3 extends over 15 amino acids. DNA for the CDR3: TGTGCCAGCAGTTACTCGGGACAGATTAATGAAAAACTGTTTTTT. It translates to CASSYSGQINEKLFF.

This rearrangement joins TRBV9 to TRBJ1-2; no clear D gene. The CDR3 is 13 amino acids. Trimming took 0 bases from V and 6 from J, leaving 9 bases between them. From germline, CDR1 is SGDLS and CDR2 YYNGEE. CDR3 residues: CASSVGQVNGYTF. The CDR3 DNA sequence: TGTGCCAGCAGCGTAGGACAAGTTAATGGCTACACCTTC.

The J gene is TRBJ2-1, the V gene TRBV6-1; 13 positions match TRBD2. Germline-derived CDR1 and CDR2 are MNHNS and SASEGT. CDR3 size: 15 residues. V shed 8 bases, J shed 3 bases, and the junction held 4 bases outside the gene matches. CDR3 residues: CASSRTSGSYNEQFF. In nucleotides, the CDR3 is TGTGCCAGCTCTCGGACTAGCGGGAGCTACAATGAGCAGTTCTTC.

The CDR3 DNA reads TGTGCCAGCACGGGGGGGGCTGACACCGGGGAGCTGTTTTTT. Its protein product is CASTGGADTGELFF. The rearrangement uses TRBV6-1 and TRBJ2-2, with 8 bases lining up with TRBD2. This CDR3 has 14 amino acids. V lost 7 bases to trimming and J lost 3 bases; unmatched junction nucleotides: 4. Per the germline V gene, CDR1 is MNHNS and CDR2 is SASEGT.

The chain uses TRBV28 and TRBJ1-6; D remains ambiguous. Between the trimmed V and J ends, which lost 3 bases and 10 bases, there was a span of 7 bases. Germline CDR1 is MDHEN and CDR2 is SYDVKM. The CDR3 spans 12 residues. CDR3 in amino acids: CASSFLSSPLHF. DNA of the CDR3: TGTGCCAGCAGTTTTCTTTCCTCACCCCTCCACTTT.

The chain is built from TRBV5-1 and TRBJ1-1; 10 bases are a match to TRBD1. CDR3 length: 15 residues. V was pared by 3 bases and J by 4 bases, with 6 bases of the junction left unmatched. CDR1 is SGHRS and CDR2 is YFSETQ in the germline V gene. CDR3: CASSSATGGFTEAFF. The CDR3 bases are TGCGCCAGCAGCTCTGCGACAGGGGGCTTCACTGAAGCTTTCTTT. The full variable domain, completed using reference TRBV5-1 and TRBJ1-1, is KAGVTQTPRYLIKTRGQQVTLSCSPISGHRSVSWYQQTPGQGLQFLFEYFSETQRNKGNFPGRFSGRQFSNSRSEMNVSTLELGDSALYLCASSSATGGFTEAFFGQGTRLTVV.

The rearrangement uses TRBV25-1 and TRBJ2-1; 9 positions agree with TRBD2. The germline gives CDR1 MGHDK, CDR2 SYGVNS. The CDR3 extends over 15 amino acids. With 8 bases clipped from V and 6 bases from J, the junction kept 11 bases outside the gene matches. CDR3 nucleotide sequence: TGTGCCAGCCTAGCGGCGGGAGGGCAAGGCAATGAGCAGTTCTTC. Its protein product is CASLAAGGQGNEQFF.

The V and J genes are TRBV6-1 and TRBJ1-1; no clear D. The CDR3 is 13 residues long. V was cut by 7 bases and J by 5 bases, with 14 bases left in between. The germline gives CDR1 MNHNS, CDR2 SASEGT. CDR3 sequence: CASKPRSETEAFF. For the CDR3, the DNA is TGTGCCAGCAAACCGCGGAGTGAAACTGAAGCTTTCTTT.

This chain joins TRBV7-9 and TRBJ2-3; TRBD2 matches at 8 bases. The germline V gene encodes CDR1 SEHNR and CDR2 FQNEAQ (reference sequence). The V segment lost 5 bases and the J segment 2 bases; nucleotides outside the gene matches: 9. The CDR3 contains 16 residues. Here the CDR3 reads CASSPGLAVFTDTQYF. The CDR3 bases are TGTGCCAGCAGCCCCGGACTAGCAGTGTTCACAGATACGCAGTATTTT.